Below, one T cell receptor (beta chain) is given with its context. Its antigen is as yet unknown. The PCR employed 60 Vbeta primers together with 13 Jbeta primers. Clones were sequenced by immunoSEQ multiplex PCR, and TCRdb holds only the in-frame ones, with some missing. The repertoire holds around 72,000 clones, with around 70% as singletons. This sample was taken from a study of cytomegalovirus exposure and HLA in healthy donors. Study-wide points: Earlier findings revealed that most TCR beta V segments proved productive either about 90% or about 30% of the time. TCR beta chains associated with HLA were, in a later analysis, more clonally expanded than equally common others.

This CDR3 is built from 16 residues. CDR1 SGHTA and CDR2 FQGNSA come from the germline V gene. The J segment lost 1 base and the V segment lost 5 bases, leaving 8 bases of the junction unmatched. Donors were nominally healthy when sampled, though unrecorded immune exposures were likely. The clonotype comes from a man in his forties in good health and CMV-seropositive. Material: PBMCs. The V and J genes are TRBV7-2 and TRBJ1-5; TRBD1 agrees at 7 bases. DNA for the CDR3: TGTGCCAGCAGCGCAACCACAGGGGCGAGCAATCAGCCCCAGCATTTT. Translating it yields CASSATTGASNQPQHF. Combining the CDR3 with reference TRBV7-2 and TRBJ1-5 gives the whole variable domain GAGVSQSPSNKVTEKGKDVELRCDPISGHTALYWYRQSLGQGLEFLIYFQGNSAPDKSGLPSDRFSAERTGGSVSTLTIQRTQQEDSAVYLCASSATTGASNQPQHFGDGTRLSIL.